The rows below give T cell receptor beta chains drawn from one sample of a study of cytomegalovirus exposure and HLA in healthy donors. The method was immunoSEQ multiplex PCR; TCRdb's version includes in-frame clones alone and lacks a portion of them. In the table there are 75,000 to 100,000 clones, less than 85% of which are singletons. Material: PBMCs. The receptors derive from a woman aged 55-75 years in good health and CMV-seropositive. Both conserved end residues are part of each CDR3. D genes are given only for firm matches. Part of the rows lack a size; the others show once, few, many or a class for expanded clones.

V gene	clone size	D gene	J gene	CDR3 DNA	CDR3 protein
TRBV30	medium-sized	.	TRBJ1-1	TGTGCCTGGGGATCGACAGGAACTGAAGCTTTCTTT	CAWGSTGTEAFF
TRBV5-4	once	.	TRBJ2-5	TGTGCCAGCAGCTTGGTGGCGGAAGAGACCCAGTACTTC	CASSLVAEETQYF
TRBV18	.	.	TRBJ2-7	TGTGCCAGCTCAACCAGGGCAGAACAAAGACAGTACTTC	CASSTRAEQRQYF
TRBV6-1	few	.	TRBJ2-7	TGTGCCAGCAGTGGCACAGGGTCCTACGAGCAGTACTTC	CASSGTGSYEQYF
TRBV18	.	.	TRBJ2-1	TGTGCCAGCTCACCAAGCGGCCCTGAGCAGTTCTTC	CASSPSGPEQFF
TRBV7-9	.	TRBD1	TRBJ1-1	TGTGCCAGCAGCCGACGGACAGGGCTGAATACTGAAGCTTTCTTT	CASSRRTGLNTEAFF
TRBV20-1	.	.	TRBJ1-1	TGCAGTGCGAGAGGACAGCTTGAAGCTTTCTTT	CSARGQLEAFF
TRBV9	.	.	TRBJ1-3	TGTGCCAGCAGCCCCACCGGGCGGGCAGCCTCTGGAAACACCATATATTTT	CASSPTGRAASGNTIYF
TRBV30	.	.	TRBJ1-5	TGTGCCTTGGGAGTGGGTGGCAATCAGCCCCAGCATTTT	CALGVGGNQPQHF
TRBV18	.	.	TRBJ1-4	TGTGCCAGCTCCCGGGGGAACGTAGAGGAAAAACTGTTTTTT	CASSRGNVEEKLFF
TRBV9	.	.	TRBJ2-1	TGTGCCAGCAGCGTAGTGGTCGGGACTTCCTACAATGAGCAGTTCTTC	CASSVVVGTSYNEQFF
TRBV2	.	.	TRBJ2-7	TGTGCCAGCACCCTAGAAGCGGGTGCGCGCCGCGAGCAGTACTTC	CASTLEAGARREQYF
TRBV18	.	TRBD2	TRBJ2-3	TGTGCCAGCTCACCACGGCGGGAGGGGAGTACGCAGTATTTT	CASSPRREGSTQYF
TRBV5-4	once	.	TRBJ2-2	TGTGCCAGCAGCTTGGGGACTCCGAACACCGGGGAGCTGTTTTTT	CASSLGTPNTGELFF
TRBV4-2	.	.	TRBJ2-7	TGTGCCAGCAGCCCTACAGGGACGGAGAACTACGAGCAGTACTTC	CASSPTGTENYEQYF
TRBV9	.	TRBD2	TRBJ2-7	TGTGCCAGCAGCGTTACTAGCGGGATACCTAGTGAGCAGTACTTC	CASSVTSGIPSEQYF
TRBV5-1	once	.	TRBJ2-2	TGCGCCAGCAGCTTGGGACAGTTTGGCGGGGAGCTGTTTTTT	CASSLGQFGGELFF
TRBV4-2	.	TRBD2	TRBJ2-1	TGTGCCAGCAGCCAAGGGACTAGTTCCGTCGTCTTC	CASSQGTSSVVF
TRBV25-1	.	TRBD1	TRBJ1-3	TGTGCCTGTAGACAGGGACTCGGAAACACCATATATTTT	CACRQGLGNTIYF
TRBV5-1	.	.	TRBJ2-1	TGCGCCAGCAGCTTGGGGGGGGATAAGCAGTTCTTC	CASSLGGDKQFF
TRBV5-1	few	TRBD2	TRBJ2-2	TGCGCCAGCAGCTTGCGCCTAGCGGGAGTGGGGGAGCTGTTTTTT	CASSLRLAGVGELFF
TRBV7-9	.	TRBD1	TRBJ2-7	TGTTCCAGCAGCTTAGACAGGGAGTACCCCTACGAGCAGTACTTC	CSSSLDREYPYEQYF
TRBV28	.	TRBD2	TRBJ2-5	TGTGCCAGCAGCCCGGGGGGGCTGGAGACCCAGTACTTC	CASSPGGLETQYF
TRBV5-4	few	TRBD2	TRBJ2-7	TGTGCCAGCAGCTTAAGCGGGGCAACCTACGAGCAGTACTTC	CASSLSGATYEQYF
TRBV13	.	TRBD2	TRBJ2-1	TGTGCCAGCAGCTTGGGGACTAGCGGGAGAATAAAAGGGGGAGAGCAGTTCTTC	CASSLGTSGRIKGGEQFF
TRBV4-1	.	.	TRBJ2-7	TGCGCCAGCAGCCAAGACCTTGCAGGGCACATTGGATACGAGCAGTACTTC	CASSQDLAGHIGYEQYF
TRBV29-1	.	.	TRBJ2-5	TGCAGCGTTGTTCGGGCAGGGCTTGGACAAGAGACCCAGTACTTC	CSVVRAGLGQETQYF
TRBV13	.	.	TRBJ1-2	TGTGCCAGCAGCAGCAATTTTTGGGGCTCCTTTAACTATGGCTACACCTTC	CASSSNFWGSFNYGYTF
TRBV27	.	TRBD1	TRBJ1-5	TGTGCCAGCAGCCTGGTGGGACAGGGGAATCAGCCCCAGCATTTT	CASSLVGQGNQPQHF
TRBV5-1	once	.	TRBJ2-5	TGCGCCAGCAGCTTGGGTGTGAGTCTAGCCGGTGAGACCCAGTACTTC	CASSLGVSLAGETQYF
TRBV12-2	.	.	TRBJ2-3	TGTGCAAGTCGCTTAAGGGAACTAGCGGGGGCAGATACGCAGTATTTT	CASRLRELAGADTQYF
TRBV7-6	.	.	TRBJ1-1	TGTGCCAGCAGCCCCCGGACAGCGGTAAATGTGGAAGCTTTCTTT	CASSPRTAVNVEAFF
TRBV28	.	.	TRBJ1-2	TGTGCCAGCAGTTTATGGAGGGAGGACTACACCTTC	CASSLWREDYTF